This T cell receptor beta chain was found in a study of graft-versus-host responses after intestinal transplantation. Repertoires were generated with immunoSEQ multiplex PCR, while TCRdb's copy carries only in-frame clones and drops some. The data contain some 13,000 clones, 84% of them singletons. The sequenced sample was PBMCs, obtained after intestinal transplantation. The sequence came from a human patient who received an intestinal transplant, so some T cells may come from the graft donor.

The CDR3 sequence: CASSPRLRGTDTQYF. CDR3 sequence (DNA): TGTGCCAGCAGTCCCCGGCTGCGGGGCACAGATACGCAGTATTTT. The chain couples TRBV2 to TRBJ2-3, with a possible D match to TRBD2 (5 bases). V gave up 5 bases and J gave up 1 base, with 13 bases separating them. The CDR3 is 15 residues long. CDR1 is SNHLY and CDR2 is FYNNEI in the germline V gene. Combining the CDR3 with reference TRBV2 and TRBJ2-3 gives the whole variable domain EPEVTQTPSHQVTQMGQEVILRCVPISNHLYFYWYRQILGQKVEFLVSFYNNEISEKSEIFDDQFSVERPDGSNFTLKIRSTKLEDSAMYFCASSPRLRGTDTQYFGPGTRLTVL.